These T cell receptor beta chains were read from a single sample in a study of identical twins. MiXCR, run by TCRdb on the 5' RACE reads, gives a single entry per CDR3 protein. The table shows a few hundred thousand distinct CDR3 sequences, with 13% to 15% occurring only once. The sample was also linked to a second study, of yellow fever vaccine responses in identical twins.

Sequencing input: CD4+ T cells sorted from blood. The receptors stem from a woman between 18 and 29 years old in good health. CDR3s include the opening cysteine and the closing phenylalanine or tryptophan. A D gene is named only where the DNA matches it firmly. The size entry is marked missing in some rows and otherwise reads once, few, many or a size class.

clone_size: few; d_call: .; v_call: TRBV6-5; j_call: TRBJ2-5; cdr3_aa: CASSFTLVGVEETQYF; cdr3_nt: TGTGCCAGCAGTTTTACACTAGTCGGGGTTGAAGAGACCCAGTACTTC
clone_size: many; d_call: .; v_call: TRBV5-1; j_call: TRBJ1-6; cdr3_aa: CASSLSPGQNSPLHF; cdr3_nt: TGCGCCAGCAGCTTATCGCCGGGACAAAATTCACCCCTCCACTTT
clone_size: many; d_call: .; v_call: TRBV12-3/TRBV12-4; j_call: TRBJ2-1; cdr3_aa: CASSGASGNEQFF; cdr3_nt: TGTGCCAGCAGTGGGGCTTCTGGCAATGAGCAGTTCTTC
clone_size: .; d_call: .; v_call: TRBV7-2; j_call: TRBJ2-7; cdr3_aa: CASSLLGEKQYF; cdr3_nt: TGTGCCAGCAGCTTACTTGGGGAGAAGCAGTACTTC
clone_size: .; d_call: TRBD1; v_call: TRBV7-2; j_call: TRBJ2-7; cdr3_aa: CASSLRDRTPVEQYF; cdr3_nt: TGTGCCAGCAGCTTACGGGACAGGACCCCGGTTGAGCAGTACTTC
clone_size: .; d_call: TRBD2; v_call: TRBV28; j_call: TRBJ2-5; cdr3_aa: CASSRGRLAVMKETQYF; cdr3_nt: TGTGCCAGCAGTCGGGGTCGACTAGCGGTGATGAAAGAGACCCAGTACTTC
clone_size: few; d_call: TRBD2; v_call: TRBV20-1; j_call: TRBJ2-7; cdr3_aa: CSARDGTSGGYEQYF; cdr3_nt: TGCAGTGCTAGAGACGGGACTAGCGGGGGCTACGAGCAGTACTTC
clone_size: few; d_call: .; v_call: TRBV10-3; j_call: TRBJ2-1; cdr3_aa: CAIVTGHEQFF; cdr3_nt: TGTGCCATCGTAACCGGCCATGAGCAGTTCTTC
clone_size: .; d_call: .; v_call: TRBV29-1; j_call: TRBJ2-1; cdr3_aa: CSVRVGAQYNEQFF; cdr3_nt: TGCAGCGTCCGGGTAGGGGCGCAGTACAATGAGCAGTTCTTC
clone_size: .; d_call: TRBD1; v_call: TRBV4-2; j_call: TRBJ1-1; cdr3_aa: CASSRVTGAGKTEAFF; cdr3_nt: TGTGCCAGCAGCCGAGTGACAGGGGCCGGGAAGACTGAAGCTTTCTTT
clone_size: few; d_call: TRBD1; v_call: TRBV12-3/TRBV12-4; j_call: TRBJ2-7; cdr3_aa: CASSLRDRGIEQYF; cdr3_nt: TGTGCCAGCAGTTTACGGGACAGGGGTATCGAGCAGTACTTC
clone_size: .; d_call: .; v_call: TRBV7-2; j_call: TRBJ2-3; cdr3_aa: CASSPREPPGNTQYF; cdr3_nt: TGTGCCAGCAGCCCCCGAGAACCGCCTGGGAATACGCAGTATTTT
clone_size: .; d_call: .; v_call: TRBV4-3; j_call: TRBJ2-3; cdr3_aa: CASSQGFTGPDTQYF; cdr3_nt: TGCGCCAGCAGCCAAGGATTTACGGGACCAGATACGCAGTATTTT
clone_size: few; d_call: .; v_call: TRBV20-1; j_call: TRBJ2-7; cdr3_aa: CSARTGVGFNF; cdr3_nt: TGCAGTGCTCGGACTGGGGTAGGGTTTAACTTC
clone_size: many; d_call: .; v_call: TRBV2; j_call: TRBJ2-3; cdr3_aa: CASRTTGSTDTQYF; cdr3_nt: TGTGCCAGCAGAACGACGGGTAGCACAGATACGCAGTATTTT
clone_size: .; d_call: TRBD1; v_call: TRBV5-1; j_call: TRBJ2-1; cdr3_aa: CASSTNDRVSHNEQFF; cdr3_nt: TGCGCCAGCAGCACGAACGACAGGGTTTCCCACAATGAGCAGTTCTTC
clone_size: .; d_call: .; v_call: TRBV18; j_call: TRBJ2-2; cdr3_aa: CASSRTGPANTGELFF; cdr3_nt: TGTGCCAGCTCACGCACGGGGCCCGCGAACACCGGGGAGCTGTTTTTT
clone_size: .; d_call: .; v_call: TRBV3-1; j_call: TRBJ1-1; cdr3_aa: CASSHTGHQREAFF; cdr3_nt: TGTGCCAGCAGCCACACCGGACACCAAAGGGAAGCTTTCTTT
clone_size: .; d_call: .; v_call: TRBV5-5; j_call: TRBJ2-2; cdr3_aa: CATTDFPNTGELFF; cdr3_nt: TGTGCCACTACGGACTTTCCGAACACCGGGGAGCTGTTTTTT
clone_size: .; d_call: TRBD2; v_call: TRBV6-2/TRBV6-3; j_call: TRBJ2-7; cdr3_aa: CASSPTGTRLEQYF; cdr3_nt: TGTGCCAGCAGTCCAACCGGGACTAGACTCGAGCAGTACTTC
clone_size: .; d_call: TRBD1; v_call: TRBV7-2; j_call: TRBJ2-3; cdr3_aa: CASSRHTGVGTDTQYF; cdr3_nt: TGTGCCAGCAGCCGCCACACAGGGGTTGGCACAGATACGCAGTATTTT
clone_size: .; d_call: .; v_call: TRBV3-1; j_call: TRBJ2-3; cdr3_aa: CASSQRARSTDTQYF; cdr3_nt: TGTGCCAGCAGCCAACGGGCCAGGAGCACAGATACGCAGTATTTT
clone_size: .; d_call: .; v_call: TRBV20-1; j_call: TRBJ2-7; cdr3_aa: CSARSGSSVEQYF; cdr3_nt: TGCAGTGCTAGGTCGGGGTCTTCGGTCGAGCAGTACTTC
clone_size: few; d_call: .; v_call: TRBV4-2; j_call: TRBJ2-7; cdr3_aa: CASSQDSGLSLLSYEQYF; cdr3_nt: TGTGCCAGCAGCCAAGATTCGGGGCTCAGCCTCCTATCCTACGAGCAGTACTTC
clone_size: .; d_call: .; v_call: TRBV29-1; j_call: TRBJ2-5; cdr3_aa: CSFHGGQETQYF; cdr3_nt: TGCAGCTTTCACGGGGGACAAGAGACCCAGTACTTC
clone_size: few; d_call: .; v_call: TRBV28; j_call: TRBJ2-7; cdr3_aa: CASSLPQGSAYEQYF; cdr3_nt: TGTGCCAGCAGTTTACCACAGGGAAGTGCCTACGAGCAGTACTTC
clone_size: .; d_call: .; v_call: TRBV29-1; j_call: TRBJ2-1; cdr3_aa: CSVGTVSYNEQFF; cdr3_nt: TGCAGCGTTGGAACAGTCTCCTACAATGAGCAGTTCTTC
clone_size: .; d_call: .; v_call: TRBV20-1; j_call: TRBJ2-5; cdr3_aa: CSARVETQYF; cdr3_nt: TGCAGTGCTAGAGTGGAGACCCAGTACTTC
clone_size: many; d_call: .; v_call: TRBV24-1; j_call: TRBJ2-2; cdr3_aa: CATSDGGITGELFF; cdr3_nt: TGTGCCACCAGTGATGGCGGGATCACCGGGGAGCTGTTTTTT
clone_size: .; d_call: TRBD2; v_call: TRBV12-3/TRBV12-4; j_call: TRBJ2-2; cdr3_aa: CASRLAGGPVGELFF; cdr3_nt: TGTGCCAGCAGACTAGCGGGGGGGCCCGTCGGGGAGCTGTTTTTT
clone_size: .; d_call: TRBD1; v_call: TRBV5-1; j_call: TRBJ2-7; cdr3_aa: CASSSRTGALSSYEQYF; cdr3_nt: TGCGCCAGCAGCTCACGGACAGGGGCTTTAAGCTCCTACGAGCAGTACTTC
clone_size: .; d_call: .; v_call: TRBV6-1; j_call: TRBJ2-7; cdr3_aa: CASSPPGSPTMEYF; cdr3_nt: TGTGCCAGCAGCCCCCCAGGGTCTCCTACGATGGAGTACTTC
clone_size: few; d_call: .; v_call: TRBV3-1; j_call: TRBJ1-2; cdr3_aa: CASRFGRSYGYTF; cdr3_nt: TGTGCCAGCCGGTTTGGGCGGAGCTATGGCTACACCTTC
clone_size: few; d_call: TRBD1; v_call: TRBV7-2; j_call: TRBJ2-3; cdr3_aa: CASSSPRQGGDTQYF; cdr3_nt: TGTGCCAGCAGCTCCCCCAGACAGGGCGGTGATACGCAGTATTTT
clone_size: .; d_call: TRBD1; v_call: TRBV7-8; j_call: TRBJ2-2; cdr3_aa: CASSSGQGRTGELFF; cdr3_nt: TGTGCCAGCAGCTCGGGACAGGGTCGCACCGGGGAGCTGTTTTTT
clone_size: few; d_call: .; v_call: TRBV16; j_call: TRBJ1-5; cdr3_aa: CASSQLETYYSNQPQHF; cdr3_nt: TGTGCCAGCAGCCAATTAGAGACTTATTATAGCAATCAGCCCCAGCATTTT
clone_size: few; d_call: .; v_call: TRBV20-1; j_call: TRBJ1-1; cdr3_aa: CSARLGAEAFF; cdr3_nt: TGCAGTGCTAGACTAGGGGCTGAAGCTTTCTTT
clone_size: many; d_call: .; v_call: TRBV4-3; j_call: TRBJ2-2; cdr3_aa: CASSQDTDNTGELFF; cdr3_nt: TGCGCCAGCAGCCAAGATACTGATAACACCGGGGAGCTGTTTTTT
clone_size: few; d_call: .; v_call: TRBV2; j_call: TRBJ1-5; cdr3_aa: CASSGEFQPQHF; cdr3_nt: TGTGCCAGCAGTGGAGAGTTTCAGCCCCAGCATTTT
clone_size: few; d_call: TRBD1; v_call: TRBV3-1; j_call: TRBJ2-3; cdr3_aa: CASSRTGKADTQYF; cdr3_nt: TGTGCCAGCAGCCGGACAGGGAAAGCAGATACGCAGTATTTT
clone_size: .; d_call: .; v_call: TRBV29-1; j_call: TRBJ2-3; cdr3_aa: CSVESRTGPHSDTQYF; cdr3_nt: TGCAGCGTTGAAAGCAGAACGGGACCGCACTCAGATACGCAGTATTTT
clone_size: .; d_call: .; v_call: TRBV7-2; j_call: TRBJ1-6; cdr3_aa: CASSLAVADNSPLHF; cdr3_nt: TGTGCCAGCAGCTTAGCGGTAGCCGATAATTCACCCCTCCACTTT
clone_size: few; d_call: TRBD1; v_call: TRBV6-1; j_call: TRBJ2-7; cdr3_aa: CASKLRGGTGIYEQYF; cdr3_nt: TGTGCCAGCAAATTACGAGGCGGGACAGGGATCTACGAGCAGTACTTC
clone_size: many; d_call: .; v_call: TRBV13; j_call: TRBJ2-3; cdr3_aa: CASSSATDRFTDTQYF; cdr3_nt: TGTGCCAGCAGCTCTGCGACGGATCGCTTCACAGATACGCAGTATTTT
clone_size: .; d_call: .; v_call: TRBV20-1; j_call: TRBJ2-5; cdr3_aa: CSAGSPQIETQYF; cdr3_nt: TGCAGTGCCGGCAGTCCACAGATCGAGACCCAGTACTTC
clone_size: few; d_call: .; v_call: TRBV12-3/TRBV12-4; j_call: TRBJ2-3; cdr3_aa: CASSLWQGLVTDTQYF; cdr3_nt: TGTGCCAGCAGTTTGTGGCAGGGATTAGTCACAGATACGCAGTATTTT
clone_size: many; d_call: TRBD1; v_call: TRBV20-1; j_call: TRBJ2-2; cdr3_aa: CSAKPTGRTGELFF; cdr3_nt: TGCAGTGCCAAACCGACAGGGAGAACCGGGGAGCTGTTTTTT
clone_size: .; d_call: TRBD2; v_call: TRBV4-2; j_call: TRBJ2-5; cdr3_aa: CASSQVGSGSSETQYF; cdr3_nt: TGTGCCAGCAGCCAAGTTGGTAGCGGGAGTAGTGAGACCCAGTACTTC
clone_size: few; d_call: .; v_call: TRBV20-1; j_call: TRBJ1-2; cdr3_aa: CSAAGANYGYTF; cdr3_nt: TGCAGTGCTGCCGGGGCTAACTATGGCTACACCTTC